This T cell receptor (beta chain) was identified during a study of cytomegalovirus exposure and HLA in healthy donors. Findings and caveats of the study: Presence/absence comparisons presumed near-even sequencing depth among donors. TCR beta V- and J-gene trimming was later associated with a missense DCLRE1C variant.

It was with 60 Vbeta and 13 Jbeta primers that the PCR ran. Here immunoSEQ multiplex PCR was the method, and the copy in TCRdb shows in-frame clones only, minus some. This table holds fewer than 250,000 clones. The CDR3 is made up of 19 amino acids. The J segment lost 0 bases and the V segment lost 2 bases, leaving 9 bases of the junction unmatched. The germline V gene has CDR1 MGHRA and CDR2 YSYEKL. As concerns this clone: Its antigen is as yet unknown.

The chain joins TRBV4-1 to TRBJ2-6; 8 bases agree with TRBD2. This receptor was obtained from a woman in her 30s in good health and CMV-seropositive. Input material: PBMCs. CDR3 amino acids: CASSQQGVGLGSGANVLTF. CDR3 nucleotide sequence: TGCGCCAGCAGCCAACAAGGTGTGGGACTAGGCTCTGGGGCCAACGTCCTGACTTTC.